This TCR beta chain was sequenced in a study of T cell changes during pregnancy in multiple sclerosis. This CDR3 contains 16 residues. The V end was cut by 8 bases, the J end by 2 bases, with 19 bases between. The method was immunoSEQ multiplex PCR; TCRdb's version includes in-frame clones alone and lacks a portion of them. Of roughly 100,000 clones in the sample, around 92% were seen once. The TCR originated in a female donor in good health, enrolled as a control in a pregnancy study. This rearrangement joins TRBV23-1 to TRBJ2-1, with D perhaps matching TRBD2 (5 bases). TRBV23-1 carries the ORF label, with uncertain function. Sequencing used peripheral blood, obtained after pregnancy. CDR3 nucleotide sequence: TGCGCCAGCGGCGTAACTAGTAAAAGGACCTACAATGAGCAGTTCTTC. It is translated as CASGVTSKRTYNEQFF.